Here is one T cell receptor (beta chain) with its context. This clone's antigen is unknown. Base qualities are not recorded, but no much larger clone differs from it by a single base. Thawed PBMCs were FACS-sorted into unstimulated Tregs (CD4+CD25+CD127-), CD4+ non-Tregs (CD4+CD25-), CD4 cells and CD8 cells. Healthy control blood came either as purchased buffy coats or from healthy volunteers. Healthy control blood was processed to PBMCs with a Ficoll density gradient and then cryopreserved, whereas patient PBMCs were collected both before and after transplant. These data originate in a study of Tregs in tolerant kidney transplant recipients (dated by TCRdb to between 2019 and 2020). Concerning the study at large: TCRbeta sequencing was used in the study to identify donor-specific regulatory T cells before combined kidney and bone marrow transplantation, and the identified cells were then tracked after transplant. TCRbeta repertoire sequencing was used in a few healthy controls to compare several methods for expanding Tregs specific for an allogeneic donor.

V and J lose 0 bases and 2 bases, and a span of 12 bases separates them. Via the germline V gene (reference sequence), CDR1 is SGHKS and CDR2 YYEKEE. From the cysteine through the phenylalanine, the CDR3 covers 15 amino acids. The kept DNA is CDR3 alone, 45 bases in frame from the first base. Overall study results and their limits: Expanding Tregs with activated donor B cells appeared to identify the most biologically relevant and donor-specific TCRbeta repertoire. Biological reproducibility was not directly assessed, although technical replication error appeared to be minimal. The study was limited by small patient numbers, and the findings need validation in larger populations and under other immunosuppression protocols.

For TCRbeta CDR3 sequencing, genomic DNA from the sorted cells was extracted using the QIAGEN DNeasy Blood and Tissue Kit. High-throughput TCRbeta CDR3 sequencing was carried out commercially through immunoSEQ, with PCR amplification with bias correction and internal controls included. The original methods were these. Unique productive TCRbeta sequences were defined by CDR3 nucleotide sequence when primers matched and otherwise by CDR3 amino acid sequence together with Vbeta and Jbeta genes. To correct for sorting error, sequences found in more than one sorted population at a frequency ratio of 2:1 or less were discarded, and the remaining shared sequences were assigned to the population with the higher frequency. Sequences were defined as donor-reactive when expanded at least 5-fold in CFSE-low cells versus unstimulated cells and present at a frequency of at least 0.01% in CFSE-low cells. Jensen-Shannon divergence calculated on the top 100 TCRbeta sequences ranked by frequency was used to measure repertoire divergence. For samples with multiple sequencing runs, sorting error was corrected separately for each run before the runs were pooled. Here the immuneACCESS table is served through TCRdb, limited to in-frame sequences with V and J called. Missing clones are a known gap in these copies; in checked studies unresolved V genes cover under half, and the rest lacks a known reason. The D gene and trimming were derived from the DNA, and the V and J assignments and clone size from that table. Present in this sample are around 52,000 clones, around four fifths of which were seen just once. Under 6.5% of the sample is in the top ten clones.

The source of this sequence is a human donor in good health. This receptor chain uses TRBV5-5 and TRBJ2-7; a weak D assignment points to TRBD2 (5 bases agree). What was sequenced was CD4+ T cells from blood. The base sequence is TGTGCCAGCAGCTTGGCCCCGACGGGGACCTACGAGCAGTACTTC. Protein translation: CASSLAPTGTYEQYF.